This T cell receptor (beta chain) was identified in a study of blood T cell repertoires in COVID-19. The CDR3 is made up of 15 amino acids. Germline assignment: CDR1 MNHEY and CDR2 SMNVEV (reference sequence). The V segment lost 3 bases and the J segment 2 bases; nucleotides outside the gene matches: 3. Using immunoSEQ multiplex PCR, the repertoire was profiled, and TCRdb retains in-frame clones only, with some absent. This table holds roughly 160,000 clones, more than 85% found once. Followed over time, Seattle patients had been enrolled while infection was active. The chain carries TRBV27 and TRBJ2-4; 8 bases map to TRBD2. The receptor's source is a man between 60 and 75 years old with COVID-19, enrolled during active disease. Sequencing was performed on peripheral blood. CDR3 bases: TGTGCCAGCAGTTTCGGTAGCGGGACCAAAAACATTCAGTACTTC. Translation gives CASSFGSGTKNIQYF.